The clone carrying this T cell receptor beta chain came up a few times. Its cognate antigen is unknown. These data belong to a study of T cells in Graves' hyperthyroidism and ophthalmopathy. Study-wide background: Peripheral blood sampling occurred at initial diagnosis, before any treatment.

Amplification yielded TCR beta CDR3 regions, with RNA transcripts as the source. Primed by the HTBI set, a first-round RT-PCR was run on the TCR CDR3. MiXCR, applied by TCRdb to the multiplex PCR reads, yields one record per CDR3 protein. The sample shows 300,000 to 450,000 distinct CDR3 sequences, more than 12% of them seen only once. CDR3 size: 16 residues. Germline V gives CDR1 LNHNV, CDR2 YYDKDF (reference sequence). The ends were cut back, 0 bases at V and 7 bases at J, with 15 bases in the middle. Whole-study findings and limits: Appearing also in blood were most of the thyroid clonotypes expanded above 0.001.

Extraction of PBMCs used roughly 9.6 ml of fresh peripheral blood. This rearrangement joins TRBV15 to TRBJ2-2, with D perhaps matching TRBD2 (7 bases). The receptor was derived from a woman aged 25-40 years with Graves' ophthalmopathy. Material: blood. CDR3 protein: CATSRDWGGAVGELFF. For the CDR3, the DNA is TGTGCCACCAGCAGAGACTGGGGGGGGGCCGTCGGGGAGCTGTTTTTT.